A selection of T cell receptor beta chains follows, all from one sample in a study of blood T cells in healthy people across ages. A single record per CDR3 protein comes from TCRdb applying MiXCR to the 5' RACE reads. In the table there are about 1.5 million distinct CDR3 sequences, roughly 43% of which are singletons. The sample was blood. The receptors derive from a woman in her late teens or twenties in good health. Both conserved end residues are trimmed from each CDR3. A D gene is named only where the DNA matches it firmly.

V: TRBV7-9
J: TRBJ2-2
length: 14
D: TRBD2
CDR3: ASSLWTSGPTGELF

V: TRBV4-3
J: TRBJ2-3
length: 15
D: NA
CDR3: ASSQPSRKRFWDMQY

V: TRBV7-9
J: TRBJ1-1
length: 12
D: NA
CDR3: ASNTTGVNTEAF

V: TRBV7-8
J: TRBJ1-1
length: 12
D: NA
CDR3: ASSFNSVNTEAF

V: TRBV12-3/TRBV12-4
J: TRBJ2-1
length: 10
D: NA
CDR3: ASSFGEAEQF

V: TRBV4-1
J: TRBJ1-2
length: 12
D: NA
CDR3: ASSSPGGGRGYT

V: TRBV27
J: TRBJ1-1
length: 12
D: TRBD1
CDR3: ASSTQGGYTEAF

V: TRBV18
J: TRBJ1-1
length: 10
D: NA
CDR3: ASSPGPSLAF

V: TRBV6-2/TRBV6-3
J: NA
length: 11
D: NA
CDR3: ASSWGTIYEQY

V: TRBV18
J: TRBJ1-5
length: 11
D: NA
CDR3: ASSIGPNLPQH

V: TRBV20-1
J: TRBJ2-3
length: 13
D: TRBD2
CDR3: SAQTSGAGTDTQY

V: TRBV5-1
J: TRBJ2-3
length: 13
D: TRBD2
CDR3: ASSSISGGRDTQY

V: TRBV6-1
J: TRBJ2-1
length: 13
D: TRBD2
CDR3: ASSADGRGWNEQF

V: TRBV28
J: TRBJ2-1
length: 14
D: TRBD2
CDR3: ASRQPSGRASDEQF

V: TRBV5-1
J: TRBJ2-3
length: 12
D: TRBD1
CDR3: ASGDGQASDTQY

V: TRBV6-5
J: TRBJ1-1
length: 15
D: NA
CDR3: ASSYSKVRSVNTEAF

V: TRBV20-1
J: TRBJ1-1
length: 13
D: NA
CDR3: SARDQPDPNTEAF

V: TRBV5-1
J: TRBJ2-1
length: 13
D: NA
CDR3: ASSFTQSSYNEQF

V: TRBV20-1
J: TRBJ2-1
length: 13
D: NA
CDR3: SARDQRVSLDEQF

V: TRBV14
J: TRBJ1-5
length: 10
D: NA
CDR3: ASPQAGRPQH

V: TRBV29-1
J: TRBJ2-5
length: 13
D: TRBD2
CDR3: SVRGLAGAQETQY

V: TRBV7-3
J: TRBJ1-2
length: 13
D: TRBD1
CDR3: ASSLTPDRDDGYT

V: TRBV30
J: TRBJ2-1
length: 13
D: TRBD2
CDR3: AWNRRGGSYNEQF

V: TRBV25-1
J: TRBJ2-7
length: 10
D: NA
CDR3: ASQKDRYEQY

V: TRBV6-4
J: TRBJ2-7
length: 10
D: NA
CDR3: ASRGSYYEQY

V: TRBV7-2
J: TRBJ2-7
length: 17
D: NA
CDR3: ASSFLRRATPDSSYEQY

V: TRBV7-9
J: TRBJ2-1
length: 14
D: TRBD2
CDR3: ASSFRLAGGLNEQF

V: TRBV20-1
J: TRBJ1-5
length: 15
D: NA
CDR3: SARDQGREGGNQPQH

V: TRBV7-2
J: TRBJ2-3
length: 13
D: NA
CDR3: ASSLFAPSPDTQY

V: TRBV5-1
J: TRBJ1-1
length: 10
D: NA
CDR3: ASSAYREPAF

V: TRBV9
J: TRBJ2-3
length: 18
D: TRBD2
CDR3: ASSVGGLAGAHASTDTQY

V: TRBV30
J: TRBJ1-2
length: 10
D: NA
CDR3: AWIPTNYGYT

V: TRBV5-1
J: TRBJ2-3
length: 13
D: NA
CDR3: ASSFRDPVADTQY

V: TRBV3-1
J: TRBJ1-5
length: 14
D: NA
CDR3: ASSPSQRTGNQPQH

V: TRBV20-1
J: TRBJ2-7
length: 12
D: TRBD1
CDR3: SARLLSDREEQY

V: TRBV4-1
J: TRBJ2-5
length: 13
D: TRBD1
CDR3: ASSPPGTAQETQY

V: TRBV7-3
J: TRBJ2-5
length: 11
D: NA
CDR3: ASSATGYETQY

V: TRBV7-2
J: TRBJ2-3
length: 12
D: TRBD2
CDR3: ASSSLWGGDTQY

V: TRBV7-2
J: TRBJ1-5
length: 11
D: NA
CDR3: ASSPRINQPQH

V: TRBV12-3/TRBV12-4
J: TRBJ2-5
length: 13
D: TRBD1
CDR3: ASSNSGTAKETQY

V: TRBV13
J: TRBJ1-2
length: 14
D: TRBD1
CDR3: ASSPEGTGELDGYT

V: TRBV4-1
J: NA
length: 12
D: NA
CDR3: ASSQAGASTEQY

V: TRBV9
J: TRBJ2-7
length: 15
D: NA
CDR3: ASSPSGDRLYLSEQY

V: TRBV7-6
J: TRBJ2-3
length: 15
D: TRBD2
CDR3: ASSLEASGINTDTQY

V: TRBV20-1
J: TRBJ2-1
length: 12
D: NA
CDR3: SARVGGGYNEQF

V: TRBV27
J: TRBJ1-5
length: 12
D: NA
CDR3: ARSLAGRGQPQH

V: TRBV30
J: TRBJ1-2
length: 13
D: NA
CDR3: AWRDMTGARGGYT

V: TRBV21-1
J: TRBJ1-1
length: 17
D: NA
CDR3: ASSKGRGPGARENTEAF